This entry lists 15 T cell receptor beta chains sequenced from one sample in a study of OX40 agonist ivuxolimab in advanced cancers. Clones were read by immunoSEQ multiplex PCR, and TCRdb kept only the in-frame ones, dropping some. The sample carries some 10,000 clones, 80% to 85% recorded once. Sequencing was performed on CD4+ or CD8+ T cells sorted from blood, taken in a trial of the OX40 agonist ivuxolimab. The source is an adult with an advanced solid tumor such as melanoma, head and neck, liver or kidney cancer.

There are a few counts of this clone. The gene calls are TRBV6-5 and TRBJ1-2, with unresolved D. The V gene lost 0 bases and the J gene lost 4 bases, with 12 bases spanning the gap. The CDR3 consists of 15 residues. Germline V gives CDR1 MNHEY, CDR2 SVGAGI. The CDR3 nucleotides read TGTGCCAGCAGTTACTCGATTGAACAGCTCTATGGCTACACCTTC. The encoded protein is CASSYSIEQLYGYTF.

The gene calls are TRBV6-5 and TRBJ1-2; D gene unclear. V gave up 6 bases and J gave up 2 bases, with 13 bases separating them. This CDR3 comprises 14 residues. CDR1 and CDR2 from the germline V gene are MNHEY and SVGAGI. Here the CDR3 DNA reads TGTGCCAGCAGCGGTGTCCGGAGCAACTATGGCTACACCTTC. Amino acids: CASSGVRSNYGYTF.

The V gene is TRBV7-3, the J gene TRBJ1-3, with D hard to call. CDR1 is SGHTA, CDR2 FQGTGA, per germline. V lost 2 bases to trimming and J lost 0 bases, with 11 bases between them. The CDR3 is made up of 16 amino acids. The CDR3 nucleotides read TGTGCCAGCAGCTTAGCGGGTCCATCCTCTGGAAACACCATATATTTT. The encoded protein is CASSLAGPSSGNTIYF.

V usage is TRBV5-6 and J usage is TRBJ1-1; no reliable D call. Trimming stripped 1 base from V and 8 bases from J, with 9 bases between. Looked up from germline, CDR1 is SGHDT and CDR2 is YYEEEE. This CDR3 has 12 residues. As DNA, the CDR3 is TGTGCCAGCAGCTTGAACTCCGGGGAAGCTTTCTTT. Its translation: CASSLNSGEAFF.

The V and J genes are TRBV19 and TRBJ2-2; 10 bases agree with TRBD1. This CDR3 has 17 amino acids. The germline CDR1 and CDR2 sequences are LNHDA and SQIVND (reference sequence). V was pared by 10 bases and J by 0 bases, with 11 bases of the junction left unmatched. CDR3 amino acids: CATSGTGVTSNTGELFF. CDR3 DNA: TGTGCCACCTCCGGGACAGGGGTTACTTCGAACACCGGGGAGCTGTTTTTT.

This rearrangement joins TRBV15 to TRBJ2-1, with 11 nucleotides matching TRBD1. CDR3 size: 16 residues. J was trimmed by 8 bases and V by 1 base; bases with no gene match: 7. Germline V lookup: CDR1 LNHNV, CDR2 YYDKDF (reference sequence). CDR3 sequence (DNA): TGTGCCACCAGCAGAGTCCTTGGGACAGGGGGGGATGAGCAGTTCTTC. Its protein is CATSRVLGTGGDEQFF.

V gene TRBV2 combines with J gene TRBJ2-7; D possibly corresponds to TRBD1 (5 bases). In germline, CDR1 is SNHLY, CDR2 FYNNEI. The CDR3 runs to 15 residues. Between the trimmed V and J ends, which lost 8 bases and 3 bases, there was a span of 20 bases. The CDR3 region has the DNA TGTGCCAGCTTAAATGTCGCAGGGAAGGACTACGAGCAGTACTTC. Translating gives CASLNVAGKDYEQYF. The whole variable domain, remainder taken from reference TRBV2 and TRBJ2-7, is EPEVTQTPSHQVTQMGQEVILRCVPISNHLYFYWYRQILGQKVEFLVSFYNNEISEKSEIFDDQFSVERPDGSNFTLKIRSTKLEDSAMYFCASLNVAGKDYEQYFGPGTRLTVT.

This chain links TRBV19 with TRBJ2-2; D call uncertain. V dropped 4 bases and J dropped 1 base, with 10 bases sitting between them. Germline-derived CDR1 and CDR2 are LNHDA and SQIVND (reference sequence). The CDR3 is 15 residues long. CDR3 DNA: TGTGCCAGTAGTACCCACGCAGTGAACACCGGGGAGCTGTTTTTT. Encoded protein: CASSTHAVNTGELFF.

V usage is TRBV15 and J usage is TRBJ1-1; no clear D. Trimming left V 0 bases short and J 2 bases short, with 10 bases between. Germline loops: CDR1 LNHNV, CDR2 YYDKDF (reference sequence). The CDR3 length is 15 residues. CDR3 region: CATSRDRTDNTEAFF. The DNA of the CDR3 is TGTGCCACCAGCAGAGATCGCACAGACAACACTGAAGCTTTCTTT.

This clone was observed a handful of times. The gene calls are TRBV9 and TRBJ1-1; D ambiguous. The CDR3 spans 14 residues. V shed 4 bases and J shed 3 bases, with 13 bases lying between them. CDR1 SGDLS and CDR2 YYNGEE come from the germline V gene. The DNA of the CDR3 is TGTGCCAGCAGCCCCGACCTGTCGGACACTGAAGCTTTCTTT. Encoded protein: CASSPDLSDTEAFF.

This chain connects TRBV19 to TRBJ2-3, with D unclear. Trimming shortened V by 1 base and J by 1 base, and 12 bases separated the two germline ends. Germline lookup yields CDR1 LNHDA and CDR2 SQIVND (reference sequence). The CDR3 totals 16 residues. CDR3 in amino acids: CASSIGLGGGTDTQYF. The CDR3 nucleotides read TGTGCCAGTAGTATAGGATTGGGTGGCGGCACAGATACGCAGTATTTT.

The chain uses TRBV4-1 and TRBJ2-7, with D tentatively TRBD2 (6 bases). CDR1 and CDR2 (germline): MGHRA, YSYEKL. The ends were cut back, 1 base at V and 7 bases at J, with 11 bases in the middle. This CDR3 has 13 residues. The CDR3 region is CASSQGGVGEQYF. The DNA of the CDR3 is TGCGCCAGCAGCCAAGGGGGGGTGGGGGAGCAGTACTTC.

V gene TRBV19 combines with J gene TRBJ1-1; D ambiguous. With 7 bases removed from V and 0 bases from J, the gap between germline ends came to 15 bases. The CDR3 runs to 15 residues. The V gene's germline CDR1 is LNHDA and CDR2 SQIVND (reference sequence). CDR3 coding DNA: TGTGCCAGTAATCCCAACCCCCTGGTGAACACTGAAGCTTTCTTT. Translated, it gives CASNPNPLVNTEAFF.

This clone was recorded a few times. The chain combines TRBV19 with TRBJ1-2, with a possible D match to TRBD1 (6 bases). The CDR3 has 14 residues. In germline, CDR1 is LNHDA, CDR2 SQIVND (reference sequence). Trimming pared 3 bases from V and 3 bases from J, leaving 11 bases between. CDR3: CASSINREDYGYTF. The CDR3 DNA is TGTGCCAGTAGTATTAACAGGGAAGACTATGGCTACACCTTC.

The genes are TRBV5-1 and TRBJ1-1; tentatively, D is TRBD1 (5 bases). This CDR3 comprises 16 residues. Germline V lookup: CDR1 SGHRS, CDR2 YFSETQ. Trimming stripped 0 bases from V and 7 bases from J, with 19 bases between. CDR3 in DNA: TGCGCCAGCAGCTTGGGAAGGGCTCAGGGTACTCTTGAAGCTTTCTTT. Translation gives CASSLGRAQGTLEAFF.